The 32 T cell receptor beta chains below come from one sample, sequenced in a study of T cell repertoires in cytomegalovirus infection. TCRdb itself ran the reads through MiXCR, one entry per CDR3 protein. The top ten clones hold 24% of a sample with nearly 550,000 distinct CDR3 sequences, 15% to 20% of them seen once. Sequencing was done on a sample of CD8+ T cells from PBMCs. These receptors originate from a human donor in good health (CMV status not recorded). Some clones in this sample may be carry-over from other donors' samples.

Many counts were recorded for this clonotype. The chain combines TRBV7-6 with TRBJ2-7, with D unclear. Germline V gene lookup returns CDR1 SGHVS and CDR2 FNYEAQ. This CDR3 contains 13 residues. V lost 2 bases to trimming and J lost 4 bases, with 9 bases between them. The CDR3 coding sequence is TGTGCCAGCAGCTTAAGTCAGTATTACGAGCAGTACTTC. This codes for CASSLSQYYEQYF.

This clonotype was seen ten or more times. The chain links TRBV12-3 or TRBV12-4 to TRBJ2-7, with D unclear. There are 14 residues in the CDR3. Between the trimmed V and J ends, which lost 1 base and 5 bases, there was a span of 12 bases. CDR3 DNA sequence: TGTGCCAGCAGTTTAGGATATGGGGTTGACGAGCAGTACTTC. Its translation is CASSLGYGVDEQYF.

This chain connects TRBV15 to TRBJ2-1; the match to TRBD1 covers 8 bases. The CDR3 is 16 residues long. Germline values: CDR1 LNHNV, CDR2 YYDKDF (reference sequence). With V trimmed by 0 bases and J by 4 bases, 5 bases remained unmatched. CDR3 sequence reads: CATSRDRGRGYNEQFF. The CDR3, as DNA: TGTGCCACCAGCAGAGACAGGGGGCGCGGTTACAATGAGCAGTTCTTC.

This clonotype was counted only a few times. The chain employs TRBV5-5 and TRBJ2-7; possibly TRBD1 or TRBD2 for D (5 bases each). The CDR3 has 16 amino acids. V was shortened by 0 bases and J by 0 bases, with 13 bases between the two germline ends. Germline assignment: CDR1 SGHKS and CDR2 YYEKEE (reference sequence). The CDR3: CASSLAGAASSYEQYF. The CDR3, as DNA: TGTGCCAGCAGCTTGGCCGGGGCAGCGAGCTCCTACGAGCAGTACTTC.

This clonotype was seen ten or more times. The J gene is TRBJ2-5, the V gene TRBV28; tentatively, D is TRBD2 (6 bases). The CDR3 contains 15 residues. The germline V and J ends were trimmed by 3 bases and 9 bases, with 20 bases remaining between them. CDR1 and CDR2 from the germline V gene are MDHEN and SYDVKM. CDR3 in amino acids: CASSFPGTPALPQYF. DNA for the CDR3: TGTGCCAGCAGTTTCCCCGGGACTCCTGCGCTGCCCCAGTACTTC. Combining the CDR3 with reference TRBV28 and TRBJ2-5 gives the whole variable domain DVKVTQSSRYLVKRTGEKVFLECVQDMDHENMFWYRQDPGLGLRLIYFSYDVKMKEKGDIPEGYSVSREKKERFSLILESASTNQTSMYLCASSFPGTPALPQYFGPGTRLLVL.

This clonotype was observed a single time. A much larger clone differs by one base, so this may be a read error. The chain is built from TRBV10-3 and TRBJ2-2; TRBD2 is a possible D gene (6 bases). The V end lost 10 bases, the J end lost 6 bases, and 21 bases lay between the germline ends. Germline CDR1 and CDR2: ENHRY and SYGVKD. The CDR3 is made up of 15 amino acids. CDR3 amino acids: CATLGPGLGPGELFF. In DNA, the CDR3 is TGTGCCACTCTAGGACCGGGACTGGGGCCCGGGGAGCTGTTTTTT.

This chain uses TRBV4-1 with TRBJ2-7, with TRBD2 matching over 13 bases. There are 16 residues in the CDR3. The J segment lost 2 bases and the V segment lost 4 bases, leaving 5 bases of the junction unmatched. The germline gives CDR1 MGHRA, CDR2 YSYEKL. CDR3 DNA: TGCGCCAGCAGCCCCCAACTAGCGGGGGGGGCCTACGAGCAGTACTTC. Its protein product is CASSPQLAGGAYEQYF.

In its sample, this clonotype was seen many times. The V call is TRBV24-1, the J call TRBJ2-5; 10 nucleotides line up with TRBD1. Per the germline V gene, CDR1 is KGHDR and CDR2 is SFDVKD. This CDR3 comprises 16 residues. V gave up 5 bases and J gave up 5 bases; unmatched junction bases: 10. This CDR3 reads CATSGAGQGKWETQYF. CDR3 coding DNA: TGTGCCACCAGTGGTGCGGGACAGGGGAAGTGGGAGACCCAGTACTTC.

This clonotype turned up a few times. CDR3: CASSLFGRVYEQYF. The CDR3 bases are TGTGCCAGCAGTTTATTCGGCAGGGTCTACGAGCAGTACTTC. The chain employs TRBV27 and TRBJ2-7; a weak D match, TRBD1 (5 bases). The germline V and J ends were trimmed by 1 base and 3 bases, with 10 bases remaining between them. Germline CDR1 reads MNHEY; CDR2 reads SMNVEV (reference sequence). The CDR3 runs to 14 residues.

There are a few counts of this clonotype. The genes are TRBV14 and TRBJ1-3; D not resolved. Per germline, CDR1 SGHDN and CDR2 FVKESK. The CDR3 is made up of 15 amino acids. V was trimmed by 4 bases and J by 5 bases, leaving 15 bases between them. CDR3 DNA sequence: TGTGCCAGCAGCCCGCGGAGGGCGTATCGAAACACCATATATTTT. This translates into CASSPRRAYRNTIYF.

This clonotype has a count of ten or more. This rearrangement joins TRBV11-3 to TRBJ2-1, with 12 bases that match TRBD2. The germline V gene encodes CDR1 SGHNT and CDR2 YENEEA. The CDR3 is 16 residues long. V gave up 0 bases and J gave up 7 bases; unmatched junction bases: 4. The CDR3 nucleotides are TGTGCCAGCAGCTTAGAGTCTAGCGGGAGGGGGAATGAGCAGTTCTTC. Its translation: CASSLESSGRGNEQFF.

The table lists this clonotype with many counts. This chain links TRBV11-1 with TRBJ1-6; 11 nucleotides match TRBD1. V gave up 4 bases and J gave up 9 bases; unmatched junction bases: 5. Germline CDR1 SGHAT, CDR2 FQDESV (reference sequence). The CDR3 length is 15 residues. The CDR3 spells CASSYYGTGGSPLHF. CDR3 DNA: TGTGCCAGCAGCTACTACGGGACAGGGGGTTCACCCCTCCACTTT.

Ten or more counts support this clonotype. The DNA for the CDR3 is TGTGCCAGTAAGGCCCCTTCTTCTAGCACAGATACGCAGTATTTT. This gives the protein CASKAPSSSTDTQYF. The rearrangement links TRBV19 to TRBJ2-3; no firm D call. Looked up from germline, CDR1 is LNHDA and CDR2 is SQIVND (reference sequence). The germline V and J ends were trimmed by 7 bases and 0 bases, with 14 bases remaining between them. The CDR3 extends over 15 amino acids. Full variable domain (rest looked up from reference TRBV19 and TRBJ2-3): DGGITQSPKYLFRKEGQNVTLSCEQNLNHDAMYWYRQDPGQGLRLIYYSQIVNDFQKGDIAEGYSVSREKKESFPLTVTSAQKNPTAFYLCASKAPSSSTDTQYFGPGTRLTVL.

The rearrangement uses TRBV5-1 and TRBJ1-1; D ambiguous. The V end lost 1 base, the J end lost 6 bases, and 10 bases lay between the germline ends. The V gene's germline CDR1 is SGHRS and CDR2 YFSETQ. The CDR3 is 13 residues long. CDR3 residues: CASSLSGTPEAFF. The CDR3 nucleotides read TGCGCCAGCAGCTTGTCAGGAACCCCTGAAGCTTTCTTT.

The chain is built from TRBV4-1 and TRBJ2-7; TRBD2 is a possible D gene (6 bases). From germline, CDR1 is MGHRA and CDR2 YSYEKL. CDR3 length: 13 amino acids. V was shortened by 3 bases and J by 6 bases, with 12 bases between the two germline ends. The CDR3 sequence is CASSHWRDAEQYF. The CDR3 nucleotides read TGCGCCAGCAGCCACTGGCGGGACGCCGAGCAGTACTTC.

This clonotype was recorded a few times. This chain links TRBV5-1 with TRBJ1-1; D may be TRBD1 (5 bases). Trimming shortened V by 2 bases and J by 6 bases, and 11 bases separated the two germline ends. This CDR3 spans 13 amino acids. CDR1 is SGHRS and CDR2 is YFSETQ in the germline V gene. Here the CDR3 DNA reads TGCGCCAGCAGCTTCTTGGGGGGAGCTGAAGCTTTCTTT. The encoded protein is CASSFLGGAEAFF.

The chain uses TRBV4-1 and TRBJ1-1; 9 nucleotides agree with TRBD1. The V segment lost 1 base and the J segment 11 bases; nucleotides outside the gene matches: 8. This CDR3 has 14 amino acids. In germline, CDR1 is MGHRA, CDR2 YSYEKL. DNA of the CDR3: TGCGCCAGCAGCCAAGGAACAGGGGGCGCCGGGGCTTTCTTT. Residues: CASSQGTGGAGAFF.

This clonotype was seen ten or more times. V and J are TRBV7-9 and TRBJ2-1; TRBD2 might be the D (5 bases). The CDR3 loop spans 13 amino acids. CDR1 and CDR2 (germline): SEHNR, FQNEAQ (reference sequence). V lost 8 bases to trimming and J lost 4 bases, with 12 bases between them. CDR3 amino acids: CASRETGYNEQFF. CDR3 nucleotides: TGTGCCAGCCGGGAAACCGGATACAATGAGCAGTTCTTC.

In its sample, this clonotype was seen many times. The CDR3 is CASSSTGTEINYGYTF. CDR3 in DNA: TGTGCCAGCAGCTCTACCGGGACAGAGATTAACTATGGCTACACCTTC. V usage is TRBV7-9 and J usage is TRBJ1-2, with 7 positions matching TRBD1. The V gene end was trimmed by 4 bases and the J gene end by 1 base; junction bases not matched to a gene: 9. The CDR3 sequence is 16 residues long. Per the germline V gene, CDR1 is SEHNR and CDR2 is FQNEAQ (reference sequence).

This clonotype was found many times. This CDR3 is CASSLGQGALNEQFF. The CDR3 DNA follows: TGTGCCAGCAGCCTGGGACAGGGGGCATTAAATGAGCAGTTCTTC. The chain combines TRBV7-3 with TRBJ2-1, with 12 positions matching TRBD1. Trimming cost V 5 bases and J 7 bases; bases outside gene matches: 6. This CDR3 comprises 15 residues. CDR1 and CDR2 from the germline V gene are SGHTA and FQGTGA.

This clonotype was observed at least ten times. The rearrangement uses TRBV7-7 and TRBJ2-5; the D gene is possibly TRBD1 (5 bases). This CDR3 region has 15 residues. CDR1 SSHAT and CDR2 FNYEAQ come from the germline V gene (reference sequence). Trimming removed 5 bases at V and 3 bases at J, with 16 bases between. The CDR3 DNA reads as TGTGCCAGCAGCCCTCAGGCAGGCAGGGAAGAGACCCAGTACTTC. It translates to CASSPQAGREETQYF.

In its sample, this clonotype was seen many times. This chain links TRBV9 with TRBJ2-7, with 9 bases aligning to TRBD1. Germline V gene sequence: CDR1 SGDLS, CDR2 YYNGEE. The CDR3 sequence is 14 residues long. V lost 5 bases and J lost 2; bases outside the gene matches: 5. CDR3 sequence: CASSVGTGTYEQYF. Written as DNA, the CDR3 is TGTGCCAGCAGTGTCGGGACAGGGACCTACGAGCAGTACTTC.

This clonotype has ten or more counts. CDR3 loop: CASSFLDWDGELFF. DNA for the CDR3: TGTGCCAGCAGTTTCTTGGACTGGGACGGGGAGCTGTTTTTT. V usage is TRBV6-2 or TRBV6-3 and J usage is TRBJ2-2; maybe TRBD2 (5 bases). CDR1 and CDR2 from the germline V gene are MNHEY and SVGEGT. The CDR3 length is 14 residues. Trimming took 4 bases from V and 7 from J, leaving 13 bases between them.

The chain combines TRBV20-1 with TRBJ2-7, with D hard to call. The CDR3 spans 14 residues. Trimming cost V 1 base and J 3 bases, with 13 bases left between them. Germline V gives CDR1 DFQATT, CDR2 SNEGSKA (reference sequence). This CDR3 reads CSARGRRISYEQYF. As DNA, the CDR3 is TGCAGTGCTAGAGGTCGCCGGATAAGCTACGAGCAGTACTTC.

This clonotype was detected ten times or more. The chain is built from TRBV12-3 or TRBV12-4 and TRBJ1-3; D call uncertain. V lost 10 bases and J lost 4, with 8 bases in between. There are 11 residues in the CDR3. The DNA of the CDR3 is TGTGCCATTCGAGAGGGAAACACCATATATTTT. Protein product: CAIREGNTIYF.

This clonotype showed up many times. V usage is TRBV19 and J usage is TRBJ1-1, with a tentative D call TRBD1 (5 bases). The ends were cut back, 7 bases at V and 5 bases at J, with 17 bases in the middle. The length of the CDR3 is 14 residues. From germline, CDR1 is LNHDA and CDR2 SQIVND (reference sequence). The CDR3: CASTETAGGTEAFF. The CDR3 coding sequence is TGTGCCAGTACCGAGACCGCGGGGGGAACTGAAGCTTTCTTT.

J is TRBJ2-2 and V is TRBV20-1, with D possibly TRBD2 on 6 matching bases. The CDR3 is 17 amino acids. V gave up 5 bases and J gave up 2 bases, with 21 bases separating them. The germline gives CDR1 DFQATT, CDR2 SNEGSKA (reference sequence). The CDR3: CSAWGRTEMFNTGELFF. Here the CDR3 DNA reads TGCAGTGCTTGGGGGAGGACTGAGATGTTTAACACCGGGGAGCTGTTTTTT.

This chain connects TRBV18 to TRBJ2-3; D unclear. This CDR3 spans 17 amino acids. Looked up from germline, CDR1 is KGHSH and CDR2 is LQKENI. V was cut by 1 base and J by 0 bases, with 14 bases left in between. The CDR3, as DNA: TGTGCCAGCTCACCACGCCCCCAGGAGTCGAGCACAGATACGCAGTATTTT. It specifies CASSPRPQESSTDTQYF.

V is TRBV24-1 and J is TRBJ2-2; no clear D gene. V was shortened by 3 bases and J by 1 base, with 8 bases between the two germline ends. This CDR3 comprises 15 residues. Per the germline V gene, CDR1 is KGHDR and CDR2 is SFDVKD. The CDR3 is CATSDISRNTGELFF. CDR3 in DNA: TGTGCCACCAGTGATATCTCAAGGAACACCGGGGAGCTGTTTTTT.

With regard to this clonotype: Because the CDR3 is missing its conserved closing phenylalanine or tryptophan, this is likely a read error. The chain recombines TRBV4-2 with TRBJ2-1, with TRBD2 matching over 12 bases. This CDR3 has 17 residues. The J segment lost 7 bases and the V segment lost 0 bases, leaving 7 bases of the junction unmatched. Germline V gives CDR1 LGHNA, CDR2 YNFKEQ. The CDR3 nucleotides are TGTGCCAGCAGCCAAGATCCCGCTAGCGGGAGGGGGAATGAGCAGTTCTTA. Translating it yields CASSQDPASGRGNEQFL.

In regard to this clonotype: One end of the junction does not line up with germline, which may come from a read error. This rearrangement joins TRBV28 to TRBJ2-7; 8 positions match TRBD1. CDR1 MDHEN and CDR2 SYDVKM come from the germline V gene. This CDR3 region has 15 residues. In DNA form, the CDR3 reads TGTGCCAGCAGTACCCGGACAGGGACCTCCTACAAGCAGTACTTC. Its translation is CASSTRTGTSYKQYF.

The CDR3 coding sequence is TGTGCCACCAGCAGGATCCAGGCCAATGAGCAGTTCTTC. This codes for CATSRIQANEQFF. This chain joins TRBV15 and TRBJ2-1; D is uncertain. The V gene's germline CDR1 is LNHNV and CDR2 YYDKDF (reference sequence). This CDR3 comprises 13 residues. V was shortened by 3 bases and J by 6 bases, with 9 bases between the two germline ends. The full variable domain, with the rest looked up from reference TRBV15 and TRBJ2-1, is DAMVIQNPRYQVTQFGKPVTLSCSQTLNHNVMYWYQQKSSQAPKLLFHYYDKDFNNEADTPDNFQSRRPNTSFCFLDIRSPGLGDTAMYLCATSRIQANEQFFGPGTRLTVL.